Below, 2 T cell receptor beta chains from the same sample are listed, as sequenced in a study of blood T cell repertoires in COVID-19. Clones were sequenced by immunoSEQ multiplex PCR, and TCRdb holds only the in-frame ones, with some missing. Here the sample spans about 130,000 clones, 79% being singletons. Material: peripheral blood. The source of these receptors is a man aged 40-55 years with active or convalescent COVID-19.

The rearrangement joins TRBV30 to TRBJ1-3; D is uncertain. Trimming stripped 0 bases from V and 0 bases from J, with 6 bases between. Per the germline V gene, CDR1 is GTSNPN and CDR2 is SVGIG (reference sequence). This CDR3 has 14 amino acids. This chain's CDR3 is CAWSVGSSGNTIYF. DNA for the CDR3: TGTGCCTGGAGTGTTGGGAGCTCTGGAAACACCATATATTTT.

V and J are TRBV7-6 and TRBJ1-1; the D gene is possibly TRBD1 (6 bases). The CDR3 is 15 amino acids. From germline, CDR1 is SGHVS and CDR2 FNYEAQ. V shed 4 bases and J shed 0 bases, with 12 bases lying between them. CDR3 nucleotide sequence: TGTGCCAGCAGCTCTCAACAGGGATTGAACACTGAAGCTTTCTTT. Translated: CASSSQQGLNTEAFF.